The 15 T cell receptor beta chains below all came from one sample that was sequenced in a study of cytomegalovirus exposure and HLA in healthy donors. Profiled with immunoSEQ multiplex PCR; TCRdb holds only in-frame clones, not every one. The sample has roughly 110,000 clones, around 90% seen once; the top ten hold about 2%. Sequences were obtained from PBMCs. The origin of the receptors is a woman between 18 and 29 years old in good health and CMV-seropositive.

The V call is TRBV28, the J call TRBJ1-2; 10 bases are a match to TRBD1. CDR3 length equals 15 residues. Trimming removed 3 bases from V and 2 bases from J; junction bases left unmatched: 3. Germline CDR1 is MDHEN and CDR2 is SYDVKM. CDR3 sequence: CASSFRDRGNYGYTF. In nucleotides, the CDR3 is TGTGCCAGCAGTTTTAGGGACAGGGGCAACTATGGCTACACCTTC.

The J gene is TRBJ1-1, the V gene TRBV5-6; no clear D gene. Germline V gene data show CDR1 as SGHDT and CDR2 as YYEEEE. The CDR3 spans 14 residues. Trimming shortened V by 3 bases and J by 3 bases, and 12 bases separated the two germline ends. The CDR3 DNA reads TGTGCCAGCAGCTGGGCCTTCGGCGACACTGAAGCTTTCTTT. This translates into CASSWAFGDTEAFF. Full variable domain (outside the CDR3, taken from reference TRBV5-6 and TRBJ1-1): DAGVTQSPTHLIKTRGQQVTLRCSPKSGHDTVSWYQQALGQGPQFIFQYYEEEERQRGNFPDRFSGHQFPNYSSELNVNALLLGDSALYLCASSWAFGDTEAFFGQGTRLTVV.

Only a few counts were recorded for this clone. The chain carries TRBV27 and TRBJ1-2; 7 bases are shared with TRBD1. Trimming cost V 7 bases and J 2 bases; bases outside gene matches: 1. Germline V gene data show CDR1 as MNHEY and CDR2 as SMNVEV (reference sequence). This CDR3 is built from 12 residues. The CDR3 here is CASKQGNYGYTF. The CDR3 DNA sequence: TGTGCCAGCAAACAGGGGAACTATGGCTACACCTTC.

The CDR3 DNA is TGCAGCGTTGAAGATCCGGGGGGAGACTATGGCTACACCTTC. Translation gives CSVEDPGGDYGYTF. The V call is TRBV29-1, the J call TRBJ1-2; TRBD1 is a possible D gene (5 bases). This CDR3 spans 14 amino acids. Germline V gene lookup returns CDR1 SQVTM and CDR2 ANQGSEA. V shed 0 bases and J shed 3 bases, with 11 bases lying between them.

This clone has just one count. The chain combines TRBV18 with TRBJ1-2; a weak D match, TRBD1 (5 bases). CDR3 length: 14 residues. CDR1 KGHSH and CDR2 LQKENI come from the germline V gene. Trimming took 4 bases from V and 1 from J, leaving 10 bases between them. Here the CDR3 DNA reads TGTGCCAGCTCACTTGGGGGACTTAACTATGGCTACACCTTC. Residues: CASSLGGLNYGYTF. The variable domain in full, with the rest retrieved from reference TRBV18 and TRBJ1-2, is NAGVMQNPRHLVRRRGQEARLRCSPMKGHSHVYWYRQLPEEGLKFMVYLQKENIIDESGMPKERFSAEFPKEGPSILRIQQVVRGDSAAYFCASSLGGLNYGYTFGSGTRLTVV.

The rearrangement joins TRBV9 to TRBJ2-5; possibly TRBD1 for D (5 bases). Germline assignment: CDR1 SGDLS and CDR2 YYNGEE. V lost 4 bases and J 4 bases, leaving 17 bases between the germline ends. The CDR3 length is 15 residues. The CDR3 nucleotides read TGTGCCAGCAGCCCAAACCAGGGATTGCTAGAGACCCAGTACTTC. Translated: CASSPNQGLLETQYF.

This chain joins TRBV27 and TRBJ1-5, with a weak D call TRBD1 (5 bases). This CDR3 spans 14 amino acids. Germline CDR1 is MNHEY and CDR2 is SMNVEV (reference sequence). V lost 4 bases to trimming and J lost 6 bases, with 13 bases between them. The DNA for the CDR3 is TGTGCCAGCAGTTCAGGAGGGACCGGTCAGCCCCAGCATTTT. Protein: CASSSGGTGQPQHF.

This clone has only one observation. The CDR3 sequence: CASSYFLAGGADTQYF. CDR3 DNA sequence: TGTGCCAGCAGTTACTTCCTAGCGGGGGGTGCAGATACGCAGTATTTT. The chain is built from TRBV6-6 and TRBJ2-3; 11 bases align to TRBD2. This CDR3 is 16 amino acids long. The ends lost 1 base at V and 4 bases at J; junction bases unmatched: 4. CDR1 MNHNY and CDR2 SVGAGI come from the germline V gene (reference sequence).

V is TRBV15 and J is TRBJ2-7; D remains ambiguous. The length of the CDR3 is 13 residues. V was pared by 6 bases and J by 0 bases, with 9 bases between. Looked up from germline, CDR1 is LNHNV and CDR2 is YYDKDF (reference sequence). The CDR3: CATRGWSSYEQYF. The CDR3 DNA is TGTGCCACCAGAGGTTGGAGCTCCTACGAGCAGTACTTC.

This chain joins TRBV6-5 and TRBJ1-1; the D gene is possibly TRBD1 (6 bases). CDR1 is MNHEY, CDR2 SVGAGI, per germline. CDR3 length: 13 residues. Trimming stripped 10 bases from V and 1 base from J, with 13 bases between. DNA for the CDR3: TGTGCCACCCTTGGGACATCGAACACTGAAGCTTTCTTT. Its protein is CATLGTSNTEAFF.

J is TRBJ1-1 and V is TRBV4-1; a weak D match, TRBD1 (6 bases). The CDR3 consists of 15 residues. The germline CDR1 and CDR2 sequences are MGHRA and YSYEKL. Trimming removed 4 bases from V and 5 bases from J, with 17 bases in between. As DNA, the CDR3 is TGCGCCAGCAGCCGCCAGTTTACAGGGTTGACTGAAGCTTTCTTT. Its protein is CASSRQFTGLTEAFF.

This clone occurred once. The chain joins TRBV15 to TRBJ2-7; 8 bases fit TRBD1. CDR3 length: 14 amino acids. Trimming cost V 3 bases and J 3 bases; bases outside gene matches: 4. In germline, CDR1 is LNHNV, CDR2 YYDKDF (reference sequence). CDR3 nucleotide sequence: TGTGCCACCAGCAGCGACAGGGGAAACTACGAGCAGTACTTC. It codes for CATSSDRGNYEQYF.

The CDR3, as DNA: TGTGCCAGCAGTTACGAGACAGGGGAATCCCAAGAGACCCAGTACTTC. Its translation is CASSYETGESQETQYF. The V gene is TRBV6-5, the J gene TRBJ2-5, with 8 bases lining up with TRBD1. J was trimmed by 1 base and V by 2 bases; bases with no gene match: 6. Germline V gene data show CDR1 as MNHEY and CDR2 as SVGAGI. CDR3 length: 16 amino acids.

The chain recombines TRBV6-6 with TRBJ1-1; possible D gene TRBD1, 6 bases. Trimming pared 8 bases from V and 10 bases from J, leaving 11 bases between. This CDR3 comprises 10 residues. Germline assignment: CDR1 MNHNY and CDR2 SVGAGI (reference sequence). The CDR3 loop is CASEQGVAFF. The CDR3 DNA follows: TGTGCCAGCGAACAGGGCGTAGCTTTCTTT.

This chain uses TRBV2 with TRBJ2-4, with D uncertain. This CDR3 has 12 residues. CDR1 is SNHLY, CDR2 FYNNEI, per germline. V lost 7 bases and J lost 7, with 11 bases in between. The chain's CDR3 is CASTGARNIQYF. The CDR3 nucleotides read TGTGCCAGCACCGGAGCTAGGAACATTCAGTACTTC.